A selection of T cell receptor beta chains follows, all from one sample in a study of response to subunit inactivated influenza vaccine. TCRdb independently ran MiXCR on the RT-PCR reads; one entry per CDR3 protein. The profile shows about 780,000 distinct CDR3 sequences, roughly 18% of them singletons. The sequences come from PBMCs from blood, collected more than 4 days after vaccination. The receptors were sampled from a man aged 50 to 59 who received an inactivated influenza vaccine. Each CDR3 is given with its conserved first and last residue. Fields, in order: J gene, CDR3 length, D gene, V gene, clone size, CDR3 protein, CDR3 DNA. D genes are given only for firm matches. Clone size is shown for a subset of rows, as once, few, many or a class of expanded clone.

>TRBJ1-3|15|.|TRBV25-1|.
CASSGGGQSGNTIYF
TGTGCCAGCAGTGGAGGGGGTCAATCAGGAAACACCATATATTTT
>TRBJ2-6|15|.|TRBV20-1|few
CSARHLFSGANVLTF
TGCAGTGCTAGGCACCTCTTTTCTGGGGCCAACGTCCTGACTTTC
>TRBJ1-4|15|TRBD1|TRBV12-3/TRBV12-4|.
CASSRRQGAGEKLFF
TGTGCCAGCAGCCGGCGACAGGGGGCCGGTGAAAAACTGTTTTTT
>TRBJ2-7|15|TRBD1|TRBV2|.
CASRGQGISSYEQYF
TGTGCCAGCAGAGGACAGGGGATAAGCTCCTACGAGCAGTACTTC
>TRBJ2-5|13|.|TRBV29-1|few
CSVEGSFQETQYF
TGCAGCGTTGAAGGGAGCTTTCAAGAGACCCAGTACTTC
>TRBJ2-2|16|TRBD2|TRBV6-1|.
CASSGTSGRLTGELFF
TGTGCCAGCAGTGGGACTAGCGGGAGGCTCACCGGGGAGCTGTTTTTT
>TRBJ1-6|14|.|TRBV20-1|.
CSAPAGQQGSPLHF
TGCAGTGCCCCTGCAGGGCAGCAGGGTTCACCCCTCCACTTT
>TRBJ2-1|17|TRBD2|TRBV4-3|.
CASSPGLAGKGRNEQFF
TGCGCCAGCAGCCCGGGACTAGCGGGAAAGGGGAGGAATGAGCAGTTCTTC
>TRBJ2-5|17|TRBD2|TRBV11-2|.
CASSSQRLAGLVETQYF
TGTGCCAGCAGCTCCCAAAGGCTAGCGGGGCTGGTGGAGACCCAGTACTTC
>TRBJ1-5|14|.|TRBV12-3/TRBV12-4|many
CASSFLGTNQPQHF
TGTGCCAGCAGTTTCCTAGGGACCAATCAGCCCCAGCATTTT
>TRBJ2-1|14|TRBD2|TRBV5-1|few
CASSSGTSGNEQFF
TGCGCCAGCAGCTCCGGGACTAGCGGGAATGAGCAGTTCTTC
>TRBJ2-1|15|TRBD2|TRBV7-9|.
CASSLASGRKNEQFF
TGTGCCAGCAGCTTAGCAAGCGGGAGAAAGAATGAGCAGTTCTTC
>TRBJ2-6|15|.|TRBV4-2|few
CASGLGDSGANVLTF
TGTGCCAGCGGACTTGGGGACTCTGGGGCCAACGTCCTGACTTTC
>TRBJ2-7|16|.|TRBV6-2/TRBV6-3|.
CASSYSKRDNSYEQYF
TGTGCCAGCAGTTACTCGAAACGGGACAACTCCTACGAGCAGTACTTC
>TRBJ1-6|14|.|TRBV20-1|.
CSVWRDPYNSPLHF
TGCAGTGTCTGGAGGGACCCTTATAATTCACCCCTCCACTTT
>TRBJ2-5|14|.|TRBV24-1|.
CATSGEGRWETQYF
TGTGCCACCAGTGGAGAGGGGAGGTGGGAGACCCAGTACTTC
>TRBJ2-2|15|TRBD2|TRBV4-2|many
CASSGAGTNTGELFF
TGTGCCAGCAGCGGAGCGGGAACGAACACCGGGGAGCTGTTTTTT
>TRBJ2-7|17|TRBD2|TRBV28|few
CASSFAGRASTSYEQYF
TGTGCCAGCAGTTTTGCGGGGAGGGCCTCCACCTCCTACGAGCAGTACTTC
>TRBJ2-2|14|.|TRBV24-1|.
CATGPYRDTGELFF
TGTGCCACCGGCCCCTACAGGGACACCGGGGAGCTGTTTTTT
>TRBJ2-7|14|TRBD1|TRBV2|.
CASSDQGAYYEQYF
TGTGCCAGCAGTGACCAGGGGGCCTACTACGAGCAGTACTTC
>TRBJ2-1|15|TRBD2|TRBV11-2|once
CASSPPSGSWDEQFF
TGTGCCAGCAGCCCACCCAGCGGGAGTTGGGATGAGCAGTTCTTC
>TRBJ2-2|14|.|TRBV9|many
CASSVGANTGELFF
TGTGCCAGCAGCGTTGGGGCGAACACCGGGGAGCTGTTTTTT
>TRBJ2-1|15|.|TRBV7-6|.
CASSSPGGVTNEQFF
TGTGCCAGCAGCTCCCCGGGGGGCGTGACTAATGAGCAGTTCTTC
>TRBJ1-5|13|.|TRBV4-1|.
CASSQLWVQPQHF
TGCGCCAGCAGCCAATTATGGGTTCAGCCCCAGCATTTT
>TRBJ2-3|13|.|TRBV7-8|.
CASRSPGDNTQYF
TGTGCCAGCAGGAGCCCCGGGGACAATACGCAGTATTTT
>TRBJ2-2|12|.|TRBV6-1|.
CASSERTGELFF
TGTGCCAGCAGTGAGCGGACCGGGGAGCTGTTTTTT
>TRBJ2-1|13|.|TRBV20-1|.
CSAPPGVKREQFF
TGCAGTGCCCCCCCAGGGGTAAAGCGGGAGCAGTTCTTC
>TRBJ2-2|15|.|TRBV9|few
CASHVGVGDTGELFF
TGTGCCAGCCACGTGGGGGTAGGGGACACCGGGGAGCTGTTTTTT
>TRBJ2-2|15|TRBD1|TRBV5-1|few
CASSLQGQGPGELFF
TGCGCCAGCAGCTTGCAAGGACAGGGACCCGGGGAGCTGTTTTTT
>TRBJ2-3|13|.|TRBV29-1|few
CSSRRGSSDTQYF
TGCAGCTCTAGACGAGGGAGTTCAGATACGCAGTATTTT
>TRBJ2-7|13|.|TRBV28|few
CASSFGQIYEQYF
TGTGCCAGCAGTTTCGGGCAAATTTACGAGCAGTACTTC